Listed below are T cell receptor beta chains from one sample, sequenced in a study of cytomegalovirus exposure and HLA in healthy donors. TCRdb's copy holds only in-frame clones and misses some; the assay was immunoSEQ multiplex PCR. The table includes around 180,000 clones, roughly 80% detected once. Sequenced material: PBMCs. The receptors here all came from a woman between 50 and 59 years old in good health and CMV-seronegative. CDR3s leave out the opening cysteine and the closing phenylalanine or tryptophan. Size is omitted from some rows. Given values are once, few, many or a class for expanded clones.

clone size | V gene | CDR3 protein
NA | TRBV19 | ASDQGGGTEAF
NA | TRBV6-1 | ASSVTGTGKGQPQH
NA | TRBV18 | ASSPVSPGWPSYEQY
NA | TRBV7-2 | ASSPRSGGASEQY
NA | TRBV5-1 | ASSLGIHGLATQETQY
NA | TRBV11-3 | ASSPNGLAEYNEQF
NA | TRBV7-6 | ASSLRDRGYTDTQY
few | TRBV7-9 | ASSFQQGAGNTIY
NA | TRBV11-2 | ASSQGGGVEAF
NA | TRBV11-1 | ASSHRLAGGEQF
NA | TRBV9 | ASSVGGGRVTEAF
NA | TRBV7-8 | ASSLGGLERDTQY
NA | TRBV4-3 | ASSLDRAEREQY
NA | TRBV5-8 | ASSKGTGGPLNSPLH
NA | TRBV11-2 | ASSLFQRELQY
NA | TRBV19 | ASSIGLGQPGIPLNTEAF
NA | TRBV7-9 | ASSLQGGVGANVLT
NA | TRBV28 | ASSLGLAGGPGNEQF
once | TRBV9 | ASSQGQPNYGYT
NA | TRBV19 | ASSMRVESAYGYT
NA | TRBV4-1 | ASSQAHARATDTQY
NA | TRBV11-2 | ASSLEGLYTEAF
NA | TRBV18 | ASSPGTGLGSGNTIY
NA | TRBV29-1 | SVESHRVGTEAF
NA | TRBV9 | ASSVISGSNYGYT
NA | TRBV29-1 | SVGALAGVYNEQF
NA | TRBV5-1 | ASSLGRQGGYT
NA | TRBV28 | ASGVWTGSNTEAF
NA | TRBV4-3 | ASSQAYPPGVANTGELF
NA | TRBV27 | ASSSQPPTSLQETQY
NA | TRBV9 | ASSVAGFLSGNTIY
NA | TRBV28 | ASSFRLGHEQY
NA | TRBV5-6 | ASTLYGVTYEQY
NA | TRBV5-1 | ASSLITGTGSEKLF